Each of the 12 T cell receptor beta chains below was sequenced from the same sample in a study of blood T cell repertoires in COVID-19. Method: immunoSEQ multiplex PCR; TCRdb's copy keeps in-frame clones and lacks some. Here the sample spans roughly 340,000 clones, approximately 88% being singletons. The sample taken for sequencing was peripheral blood. The receptors originated from a woman in her 30s with COVID-19, enrolled during active disease.

V usage is TRBV6-5 and J usage is TRBJ1-6, with 7 bases identical to TRBD1. The CDR3 spans 13 residues. The junction had 3 bases not matched to a gene; V was cut back by 8 bases and J by 5 bases. Germline-derived CDR1 and CDR2 are MNHEY and SVGAGI. DNA of the CDR3: TGTGCCAGCCGGGACAGAGATAATTCACCCCTCCACTTT. Its protein product is CASRDRDNSPLHF.

V is TRBV19 and J is TRBJ2-3; 8 bases are shared with TRBD1. Per the germline V gene, CDR1 is LNHDA and CDR2 is SQIVND (reference sequence). The CDR3 is 16 amino acids. Unmatched junction bases numbered 9, after V lost 6 bases and J lost 1 base. Here the CDR3 reads CASRVDRGSGTDTQYF. The CDR3 DNA follows: TGTGCCAGTAGGGTAGACAGGGGATCGGGCACAGATACGCAGTATTTT.

The chain joins TRBV15 to TRBJ2-3; TRBD2 aligns across 7 bases. The V gene's germline CDR1 is LNHNV and CDR2 YYDKDF (reference sequence). After removal of 7 bases from V and 0 bases from J, the junction contained 13 bases not matched to a gene. The CDR3 covers 17 residues. CDR3 in amino acids: CATTLEGRGLSTDTQYF. The DNA for the CDR3 is TGTGCCACCACCCTCGAGGGGAGGGGTCTAAGCACAGATACGCAGTATTTT.

This chain connects TRBV11-1 to TRBJ2-2, with 8 positions matching TRBD1. With V trimmed by 1 base and J by 6 bases, 7 bases remained unmatched. CDR3 size: 16 residues. Germline V gene sequence: CDR1 SGHAT, CDR2 FQDESV (reference sequence). The chain's CDR3 is CASSLGRGRGPGELFF. In nucleotides, the CDR3 is TGTGCCAGCAGCTTAGGGAGAGGCAGGGGGCCCGGGGAGCTGTTTTTT. Full variable domain (outside the CDR3, taken from reference TRBV11-1 and TRBJ2-2): EAEVAQSPRYKITEKSQAVAFWCDPISGHATLYWYRQILGQGPELLVQFQDESVVDDSQLPKDRFSAERLKGVDSTLKIQPAELGDSAMYLCASSLGRGRGPGELFFGEGSRLTVL.

CDR3 sequence reads: CASSSPGERINGEQYF. In nucleotides, the CDR3 is TGTGCCAGCAGTTCCCCGGGAGAGCGGATTAACGGCGAGCAGTACTTC. The chain joins TRBV28 to TRBJ2-7, with D maybe TRBD2 (6 bases). Per the germline V gene, CDR1 is MDHEN and CDR2 is SYDVKM. V gave up 4 bases and J gave up 6 bases, with 22 bases separating them. The CDR3 is made up of 16 amino acids.

The chain joins TRBV11-3 to TRBJ2-3; D remains ambiguous. CDR1 and CDR2 (germline): SGHNT, YENEEA. The CDR3 extends over 13 amino acids. Trimming removed 4 bases from V and 5 bases from J, with 10 bases in between. The CDR3: CASSSFTRDTQYF. The CDR3 DNA follows: TGTGCCAGCAGCTCCTTTACAAGAGATACGCAGTATTTT.

The chain couples TRBV10-3 to TRBJ2-3; weak D call: TRBD2 (7 bases). Germline CDR1 is ENHRY and CDR2 is SYGVKD. This CDR3 has 16 amino acids. V was trimmed by 0 bases and J by 5 bases, leaving 15 bases between them. The CDR3 region has the DNA TGTGCCATCAGTGAGTCGTGGGGGGGCCAAGTAGATACGCAGTATTTT. Translated: CAISESWGGQVDTQYF.

The chain is built from TRBV4-3 and TRBJ2-7; D is perhaps TRBD2 (6 bases). V was clipped by 2 bases and J by 2 bases, with 13 bases between them. The CDR3 covers 15 residues. Germline lookup yields CDR1 LGHNA and CDR2 YSLEER. CDR3: CASSQTAGLTYEQYF. The DNA for the CDR3 is TGCGCCAGCAGCCAAACCGCGGGACTGACCTACGAGCAGTACTTC.

In this sample, this clone turned up a few times. The chain uses TRBV6-6 and TRBJ1-5; no clear D. With 6 bases removed from V and 0 bases from J, the gap between germline ends came to 3 bases. The CDR3 has 12 amino acids. CDR1 and CDR2 (germline): MNHNY, SVGAGI (reference sequence). CDR3 sequence: CASSLSNQPQHF. The CDR3 DNA reads TGTGCCAGCAGCCTTAGCAATCAGCCCCAGCATTTT.

V and J are TRBV6-5 and TRBJ2-3; TRBD2 is a possible D gene (7 bases). CDR1 is MNHEY, CDR2 SVGAGI, per germline. V was cut by 6 bases and J by 11 bases, with 18 bases left in between. The CDR3 is 13 amino acids. The CDR3 spells CASRGGVLYGQYF. DNA for the CDR3: TGTGCCAGCAGAGGGGGGGTCTTATATGGGCAGTATTTT.

The chain is built from TRBV7-9 and TRBJ1-2; D ambiguous. Between the trimmed V and J ends, which lost 1 base and 6 bases, there was a span of 9 bases. The CDR3 is 13 residues long. Germline V gene lookup returns CDR1 SEHNR and CDR2 FQNEAQ (reference sequence). The CDR3 sequence: CASSLVSLDGYTF. The CDR3, as DNA: TGTGCCAGCAGCTTAGTCAGTTTGGATGGCTACACCTTC. The complete variable domain, with remaining parts taken from reference TRBV7-9 and TRBJ1-2, reads DTGVSQNPRHKITKRGQNVTFRCDPISEHNRLYWYRQTLGQGPEFLTYFQNEAQLEKSRLLSDRFSAERPKGSFSTLEIQRTEQGDSAMYLCASSLVSLDGYTFGSGTRLTVV.

The chain joins TRBV25-1 to TRBJ1-4, with 12 bases matching TRBD1. The CDR3 covers 17 residues. Germline V gene sequence: CDR1 MGHDK, CDR2 SYGVNS. V gave up 3 bases and J gave up 7 bases; unmatched junction bases: 9. The CDR3: CASSDRDRGPSFEKLFF. The CDR3 DNA sequence: TGTGCCAGCAGTGACCGGGACAGGGGGCCAAGTTTTGAAAAACTGTTTTTT.